These 10 T cell receptor beta chains originate from one sample sequenced in a study of blood T cell repertoires in COVID-19 (dated by TCRdb to about 2020). The method behind the library was the immunoSEQ multiplex PCR assay. The table comes from immuneACCESS by way of TCRdb, which keeps in-frame sequences with V and J called. Part of the clones is missing from these tables; in studies checked, under half for an unresolved V gene and the rest for unknown reasons. The sample table lists 35,000 to 45,000 clones, roughly 88% of them with a count of one. Less than 2.5% of the sample rests with the top ten. Sequencing was done on a sample of peripheral blood. Every receptor here comes from a human donor in a cohort sampled during active COVID-19.

This chain connects TRBV5-5 to TRBJ2-7; 7 nucleotides align to TRBD2. V gave up 5 bases and J gave up 5 bases; unmatched junction bases: 7. This CDR3 has 13 amino acids. Germline CDR1 SGHKS, CDR2 YYEKEE (reference sequence). The CDR3 spells CASSRLATHEQYF. CDR3 nucleotide sequence: TGTGCCAGCAGTAGACTAGCAACCCACGAGCAGTACTTC.

This sequence joins TRBV5-1 and TRBJ2-1; weak D call: TRBD2 (5 bases). This CDR3 spans 14 amino acids. The V end was cut by 6 bases, the J end by 6 bases, with 16 bases between. The germline CDR1 and CDR2 sequences are SGHRS and YFSETQ. The CDR3 DNA reads as TGCGCCAGCACCAAGGACTCGACCTCCAATGAGCAGTTCTTC. This encodes CASTKDSTSNEQFF.

This chain joins TRBV18 and TRBJ1-1; 7 bases line up with TRBD1. Germline loops: CDR1 KGHSH, CDR2 LQKENI. The CDR3 is made up of 16 amino acids. V shed 3 bases, J shed 5 bases, and the junction held 12 bases outside the gene matches. CDR3 amino acids: CASSPVKTGSGTEAFF. The DNA for the CDR3 is TGTGCCAGCTCACCGGTCAAGACAGGGTCGGGGACTGAAGCTTTCTTT.

This clone was observed a few times. This chain uses TRBV9 with TRBJ2-3; D uncertain. Germline CDR1 SGDLS, CDR2 YYNGEE. This CDR3 is 16 amino acids long. The ends were cut back, 0 bases at V and 3 bases at J, with 14 bases in the middle. The DNA of the CDR3 is TGTGCCAGCAGCGTAGCTCTGAAACTTTTTACAGATACGCAGTATTTT. It yields the protein CASSVALKLFTDTQYF.

The V gene is TRBV29-1, the J gene TRBJ1-5; 9 bases agree with TRBD1. V lost 6 bases and J lost 4; bases outside the gene matches: 7. This CDR3 region has 14 residues. The germline gives CDR1 SQVTM, CDR2 ANQGSEA. The CDR3 here is CSVGYGQGNQPQHF. CDR3 nucleotide sequence: TGCAGCGTGGGATACGGACAGGGGAATCAGCCCCAGCATTTT.

The chain couples TRBV5-4 to TRBJ2-5; 8 bases align to TRBD2. The V and J ends lost 3 bases and 5 bases, in that order; junction bases with no gene match: 15. Per the germline V gene, CDR1 is SGHNT and CDR2 is YYREEE (reference sequence). This CDR3 is built from 17 residues. In DNA, the CDR3 is TGTGCCAGCAGCTCCGCCAGTCTCCGGGGGGGCGTTGAGACCCAGTACTTC. This codes for CASSSASLRGGVETQYF.

The rearrangement joins TRBV6-5 to TRBJ1-2; the match to TRBD1 covers 11 bases. With 5 bases clipped from V and 3 bases from J, the junction kept 5 bases outside the gene matches. The CDR3 has 15 residues. Germline CDR1 MNHEY, CDR2 SVGAGI. The CDR3: CASSTGTGGYYGYTF. The CDR3 bases are TGTGCCAGCAGTACCGGGACAGGGGGGTACTATGGCTACACCTTC.

A word on this clone: Other DNA sequences in this specimen translate into the identical CDR3. The J gene is TRBJ2-1, the V gene TRBV3-1 (or the pseudogene TRBV3-2); 13 bases are a match to TRBD2. The germline V gene encodes CDR1 LGHDT and CDR2 YNNKEL (reference sequence). Germline trimming cut 4 bases from V and 4 bases from J; bases unmatched to any gene: 1. This CDR3 has 15 residues. This CDR3 is CASSPTSGGYNEQFF. The CDR3 DNA reads as TGTGCCAGCAGCCCGACTAGCGGGGGGTACAATGAGCAGTTCTTC.

The chain recombines TRBV10-2 with TRBJ2-4; tentatively, D is TRBD2 (5 bases). From germline, CDR1 is WSHSY and CDR2 SAAADI. Trimming removed 8 bases from V and 0 bases from J, with 8 bases in between. CDR3 size: 13 residues. The CDR3 coding sequence is TGCGCCAGCCTTGGACTAGCCAAAAACATTCAGTACTTC. Translation: CASLGLAKNIQYF.

The chain has TRBV19 and TRBJ1-6; maybe TRBD1 (5 bases). From germline, CDR1 is LNHDA and CDR2 SQIVND (reference sequence). CDR3 size: 13 residues. Trimming stripped 5 bases from V and 9 bases from J, with 11 bases between. The CDR3 bases are TGTGCCAGTAGTGGCAGGGAGGGTTCACCCCTCCACTTT. This sequence encodes CASSGREGSPLHF.